This T cell receptor beta chain was retrieved from a study of CD8+CD57+ T cells in acquired aplastic anemia. Study details: Sorted CD4+ and CD8+ cells yielded around 3.2 ug of DNA on average.

Overall study results and limits: Statistical testing detected no significant gap in CD8+ Simpson's diversity between patients and controls.

CD8+CD57+ cell expansion, shown by flow cytometry, had occurred in the patients selected for sequencing. Therapy had not been given to patients before blood sampling. Researchers used genomic DNA as the template to profile TCR beta VDJ and CDR3. MiXCR, applied by TCRdb to the reads, yields one record per CDR3 protein. Here the sample spans more than 150,000 distinct CDR3 sequences, around 43% being singletons. Concerning this clonotype itself: Its antigen is still unknown.

In germline, CDR1 is MGHDK, CDR2 SYGVNS. CDR3 length: 16 amino acids. V shed 3 bases and J 2 bases; nucleotides not matched to a gene: 8. This receptor was obtained from a human donor with aplastic anemia. V usage is TRBV25-1 and J usage is TRBJ2-7, with 9 bases lining up with TRBD2. Sequencing was carried out using sorted CD4+, CD8+, or CD8+CD57+ T cells (not recorded which) from PBMCs. CDR3 in amino acids: CASSDPISGGAYEQYF. Written as DNA, the CDR3 is TGTGCCAGCAGTGACCCAATTAGCGGGGGCGCCTACGAGCAGTACTTC.